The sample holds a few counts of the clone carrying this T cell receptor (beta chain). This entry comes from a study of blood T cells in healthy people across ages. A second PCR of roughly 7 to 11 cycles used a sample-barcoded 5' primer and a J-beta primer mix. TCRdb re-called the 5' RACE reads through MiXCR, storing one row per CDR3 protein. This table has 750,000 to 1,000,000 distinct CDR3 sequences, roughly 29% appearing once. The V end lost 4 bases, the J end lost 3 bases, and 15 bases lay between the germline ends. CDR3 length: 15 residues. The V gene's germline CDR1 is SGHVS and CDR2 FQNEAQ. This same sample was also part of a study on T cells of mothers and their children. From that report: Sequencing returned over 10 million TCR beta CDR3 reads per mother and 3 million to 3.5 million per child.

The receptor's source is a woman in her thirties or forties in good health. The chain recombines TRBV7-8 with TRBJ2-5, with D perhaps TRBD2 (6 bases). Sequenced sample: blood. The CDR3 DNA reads TGTGCCAGCAGCTATCGGGCAGGCGGGAAAGAGACCCAGTACTTC. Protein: CASSYRAGGKETQYF.